The 8 T cell receptor beta chains below were found in one sample sequenced in a study of cytomegalovirus exposure and HLA in healthy donors. Both 60 Vbeta primers and 13 Jbeta primers went into the PCR. Some clones are missing from TCRdb's copy, which holds only in-frame ones; the method was immunoSEQ multiplex PCR. The sample consists of some 160,000 clones, roughly 80% of them appearing once. The sample taken for sequencing was PBMCs. The receptors stem from a male donor in good health and CMV-seronegative.

The chain employs TRBV7-2 and TRBJ2-5; TRBD2 aligns across 11 bases. Trimming at V came to 3 bases and at J to 1 base, leaving 4 bases not matched to a gene. The CDR3 covers 16 residues. Germline V gives CDR1 SGHTA, CDR2 FQGNSA. For the CDR3, the DNA is TGTGCCAGCAGCTTCCTAGCGGGGGGTTTCCAAGAGACCCAGTACTTC. The encoded protein is CASSFLAGGFQETQYF.

The V and J genes are TRBV19 and TRBJ1-6; unclear D gene. The CDR3 extends over 15 amino acids. Trimming removed 1 base at V and 11 bases at J, with 15 bases between. Per germline, CDR1 LNHDA and CDR2 SQIVND (reference sequence). CDR3 DNA: TGTGCCAGTAGTATAGGTGGGGAGCGCCGACCACCCCTCCACTTT. This translates into CASSIGGERRPPLHF.

This chain joins TRBV5-1 and TRBJ2-7; 7 positions agree with TRBD1. Looked up from germline, CDR1 is SGHRS and CDR2 is YFSETQ. V gave up 0 bases and J gave up 2 bases; unmatched junction bases: 11. CDR3 size: 17 residues. The CDR3 DNA is TGCGCCAGCAGCTTGGATTTATGGGACAGACAGACCTACGAGCAGTACTTC. Its translation: CASSLDLWDRQTYEQYF.

The gene calls are TRBV11-2 and TRBJ1-4; D gene ambiguous. The CDR3 covers 13 residues. V lost 4 bases and J 4 bases, leaving 7 bases between the germline ends. Germline CDR1 is SGHAT and CDR2 is FQNNGV. CDR3 nucleotide sequence: TGTGCCAGCAGCTCCGAGTATAATGAAAAACTGTTTTTT. Protein: CASSSEYNEKLFF.

The table lists this clone with a few counts. The chain is built from TRBV6-5 and TRBJ2-3; 7 positions agree with TRBD1. The CDR3 totals 14 residues. V lost 7 bases and J lost 2; bases outside the gene matches: 6. Germline V gives CDR1 MNHEY, CDR2 SVGAGI. The CDR3 here is CASNRGLPTDTQYF. The CDR3 nucleotides read TGTGCCAGCAATAGGGGGCTCCCCACAGATACGCAGTATTTT.

The V call is TRBV13, the J call TRBJ1-4, with 9 positions matching TRBD1. The germline V gene encodes CDR1 PRHDT and CDR2 FYEKMQ (reference sequence). V gave up 5 bases and J gave up 8 bases; unmatched junction bases: 6. CDR3 length: 14 amino acids. The CDR3 protein is CASSRGQGGEKLFF. CDR3 coding DNA: TGTGCCAGCAGCCGGGGACAGGGTGGGGAAAAACTGTTTTTT.

V and J are TRBV9 and TRBJ1-2; D may be TRBD1 (5 bases). Germline V CDR1 and CDR2: SGDLS, YYNGEE. The CDR3 totals 14 residues. Trimming removed 2 bases at V and 6 bases at J, with 14 bases between. Here the CDR3 DNA reads TGTGCCAGCAGCGTGTGGGGGGAGACCCATGGCTACACCTTC. It yields the protein CASSVWGETHGYTF.

V gene TRBV7-6 combines with J gene TRBJ1-5, with a tentative D call TRBD1 (5 bases). CDR1 is SGHVS, CDR2 FNYEAQ, per germline. CDR3 length: 15 residues. V gave up 1 base and J gave up 0 bases, with 7 bases separating them. The CDR3 DNA reads as TGTGCCAGCAGCTTAGTCCAGGGTAGCAATCAGCCCCAGCATTTT. It specifies CASSLVQGSNQPQHF.